The 30 T cell receptor beta chains below all came from one sample that was sequenced in a study of T cells in women clearing cervical HPV infection. Method: immunoSEQ multiplex PCR; TCRdb's copy keeps in-frame clones and lacks some. In all, the sample yields about 33,000 clones. Sequenced sample: blood buffy coat. These receptors were taken from a woman aged 18 to 75 with a cervical HPV16 infection that either progressed to CIN3+ or cleared (not recorded which).

Details on this clone: The observed sequence ends 3 residues before the CDR3 terminus, with the missing tail filled in from the germline J gene. The J gene is TRBJ2-5, the V gene TRBV15; D is ambiguous. Germline CDR1 and CDR2: LNHNV and YYDKDF (reference sequence). The CDR3 totals 13 residues. Partial CDR3 DNA: TGTGCCACCAGCGCTGCTATCACAGATACC. Translation gives CATSAAITDT. The complete CDR3 sequence is CATSAAITDTQYF.

As for this clone: The CDR3 end falls 3 residues outside the read, so it is completed with the germline J gene. V usage is TRBV5-5 and J usage is TRBJ2-7; no clear D. The V gene's germline CDR1 is SGHKS and CDR2 YYEKEE (reference sequence). The CDR3 extends over 12 amino acids. V was trimmed by 1 base and J by 3 bases, leaving 5 bases between them. CDR3 region: CASSLFNYEQYF. Partial CDR3 DNA: TGTGCCAGCAGCTTGTTTAACTACGAG.

With respect to this clone: The CDR3 end lies 3 residues beyond the end of the read and is filled in from the germline J gene. This same CDR3 is encoded by further DNA sequences in the sample. V and J are TRBV13 and TRBJ1-3; D call uncertain. CDR1 and CDR2 from the germline V gene are PRHDT and FYEKMQ (reference sequence). This CDR3 contains 18 residues. V was trimmed by 0 bases and J by 1 base, leaving 16 bases between them. The CDR3 reads CASSLGLAGPLSGNTIYF. Partial CDR3 DNA: TGTGCCAGCAGCTTAGGCCTGGCAGGTCCTTTATCTGGAAACACC.

As to this clone: The CDR3 end is not reached by the read, which stops 3 residues before it; the germline J gene fills it in. The genes are TRBV2 and TRBJ1-3, with 7 positions matching TRBD1. The CDR3 loop spans 16 amino acids. In germline, CDR1 is SNHLY, CDR2 FYNNEI. Germline trimming cut 10 bases from V and 1 base from J; bases unmatched to any gene: 13. CDR3 sequence reads: CAILKDRFFSGNTIYF. The DNA read from the CDR3 is TGTGCCATCCTAAAGGACAGGTTCTTTTCTGGAAACACC.

On this clone itself: The CDR3 end falls 3 residues outside the read, so it is completed with the germline J gene. V usage is TRBV12-3 or TRBV12-4 and J usage is TRBJ1-5; no firm D call. V lost 4 bases and J 4 bases, leaving 14 bases between the germline ends. This CDR3 contains 15 residues. The sequenced part of the CDR3 DNA is TGTGCCAGCAGTTCCGAAATGACTCGAAATCAGCCC. Its translation: CASSSEMTRNQP. The whole CDR3 region reads CASSSEMTRNQPQHF.

To note about this clone: The read falls 3 residues short of the CDR3 end, and the missing part is taken from the germline J gene. Other DNA sequences of this sample code for an identical CDR3. The rearrangement uses TRBV18 and TRBJ2-5; perhaps TRBD2 as D (5 bases). V was shortened by 3 bases and J by 2 bases, with 13 bases between the two germline ends. The CDR3 spans 15 residues. Germline V gene lookup returns CDR1 KGHSH and CDR2 LQKENI. The CDR3 region is CASSPRNGVQETQYF. The sequenced part of the CDR3 DNA is TGTGCCAGCTCACCCAGGAACGGGGTACAAGAGACC.

Points on this clone: The read terminates 3 residues before the CDR3 end, so the remaining end is supplied by the germline J gene. The chain employs TRBV7-6 and TRBJ2-1; 13 bases are a match to TRBD2. The CDR3 spans 16 residues. Trimming at V came to 3 bases and at J to 5 bases, leaving 4 bases not matched to a gene. Germline lookup yields CDR1 SGHVS and CDR2 FNYEAQ. CDR3 DNA (partial): TGTGCCAGCAGCTTCGGGACTAGCGGGGAAGACAATGAG. This translates into CASSFGTSGEDNE. The whole CDR3 region reads CASSFGTSGEDNEQFF.

In regard to this clone: Read coverage stops 3 residues before the CDR3 terminus; the germline J gene supplies the remainder. The gene calls are TRBV19 and TRBJ2-5, with TRBD1 as a possible D gene (6 bases). The V end lost 4 bases, the J end lost 4 bases, and 10 bases lay between the germline ends. Germline CDR1 is LNHDA and CDR2 is SQIVND (reference sequence). CDR3 size: 13 residues. The CDR3 protein is CASSSQQGETQYF. The sequenced part of the CDR3 DNA is TGTGCCAGTAGTAGCCAACAGGGAGAGACC.

Points on this clone: The CDR3 end is not reached by the read, which stops 3 residues before it; the germline J gene fills it in. This rearrangement joins TRBV5-1 to TRBJ2-2; 8 bases agree with TRBD2. The CDR3 consists of 14 residues. J was trimmed by 6 bases and V by 4 bases; bases with no gene match: 5. From germline, CDR1 is SGHRS and CDR2 YFSETQ. CDR3 protein: CASSLTGGAGELFF. The sequenced part of the CDR3 DNA is TGCGCCAGCAGCCTGACCGGGGGGGCCGGGGAG.

Regarding this clone: With the read ending 3 residues before the CDR3 end, the germline J gene is used to fill in that end. This chain uses TRBV5-1 with TRBJ2-5, with 7 bases aligning to TRBD2. Per the germline V gene, CDR1 is SGHRS and CDR2 is YFSETQ. The trim removed 4 bases at V and 5 bases at J, leaving 11 bases unmatched. The CDR3 length is 15 residues. CDR3 sequence: CASSTPAGKGETQYF. The sequenced part of the CDR3 DNA is TGCGCCAGCAGCACCCCAGCGGGAAAGGGGGAGACC.

As concerns this clone: The read finishes 3 residues shy of the CDR3 end, and the germline J gene is used to complete it. The sample carries other DNA sequences with the same CDR3. This chain joins TRBV10-3 and TRBJ1-1; the match to TRBD1 covers 8 bases. The CDR3 consists of 12 residues. Germline V lookup: CDR1 ENHRY, CDR2 SYGVKD. The CDR3 region is CAISGQGTEAFF. The covered CDR3 bases are TGTGCCATCAGTGGACAGGGGACCGAA.

Remarks on this clone: The read terminates 3 residues ahead of where the CDR3 ends, so the germline J gene completes it. The chain links TRBV20-1 to TRBJ2-6; D not resolved. V lost 5 bases to trimming and J lost 0 bases, with 5 bases between them. The CDR3 extends over 13 amino acids. Germline CDR1 reads DFQATT; CDR2 reads SNEGSKA (reference sequence). Incomplete CDR3 DNA: TGCAGTGCTCACAGCTCTGGGGCCAACGTC. This gives the protein CSAHSSGANV. The complete CDR3 reads CSAHSSGANVLTF.

Partial CDR3 DNA: TGTGCCAGCAGTGACCAGGGGGCCTATGGC. Its protein product is CASSDQGAYG. The whole CDR3 protein reads CASSDQGAYGYTF. The genes are TRBV6-1 and TRBJ1-2; 8 nucleotides line up with TRBD1. The read ends 3 residues before the CDR3 terminus; that terminus is restored from the germline J gene. V gave up 3 bases and J gave up 4 bases; unmatched junction bases: 1. The CDR3 totals 13 residues. From germline, CDR1 is MNHNS and CDR2 SASEGT.

About this clone: The CDR3 end falls 3 residues outside the read, so it is completed with the germline J gene. The gene calls are TRBV6-1 and TRBJ2-7; the D gene could be TRBD1 or TRBD2 (5 bases each). Germline lookup yields CDR1 MNHNS and CDR2 SASEGT. The CDR3 length is 14 residues. Trimming took 3 bases from V and 6 from J, leaving 15 bases between them. The CDR3 sequence: CASSDVRGWSEQYF. The sequenced CDR3 bases are TGTGCCAGCAGTGATGTGAGGGGCTGGAGCGAG.

Turning to this clone: The DNA ends 3 residues before the CDR3 does, and the rest of the CDR3 is filled in from the germline J gene. V is TRBV28 and J is TRBJ1-3; 8 bases line up with TRBD1. The ends lost 5 bases at V and 0 bases at J; junction bases unmatched: 12. CDR1 is MDHEN, CDR2 SYDVKM, per germline. This CDR3 is 18 amino acids long. The sequenced CDR3 bases are TGTGCCAGCAGTCTCTCATACAGACAGGGGAGCTCTGGAAACACC. Its translation: CASSLSYRQGSSGNT. The entire CDR3 protein is CASSLSYRQGSSGNTIYF.

Worth noting for this clone: The CDR3 goes on 3 residues after the read ends, and that part is filled in from the germline J gene. The chain combines TRBV20-1 with TRBJ2-4, with D uncertain. Germline CDR1 DFQATT, CDR2 SNEGSKA (reference sequence). Trimming took 6 bases from V and 6 from J, leaving 9 bases between them. CDR3 size: 11 residues. CDR3 bases read: TGCAGTGCCCGTACGGGAAACATT. As protein: CSARTGNI. The CDR3 in full is CSARTGNIQYF.

Comments on this clone: The observed sequence ends 3 residues before the CDR3 terminus, with the missing tail filled in from the germline J gene. J is TRBJ1-1 and V is TRBV2; 7 bases align to TRBD1. With V trimmed by 6 bases and J by 0 bases, 4 bases remained unmatched. The CDR3 spans 14 residues. CDR1 SNHLY and CDR2 FYNNEI come from the germline V gene. Here the CDR3 reads CASSRDSVNTEAFF. The CDR3 bases that were read are TGTGCCAGCAGCCGGGACAGTGTGAACACTGAA.

A note on this clone: The missing CDR3 end, 3 residues past where the read stops, is filled in from the germline J gene. The rearrangement joins TRBV10-2 to TRBJ2-2; D possibly corresponds to TRBD1 (6 bases). V was pared by 8 bases and J by 0 bases, with 10 bases between. From germline, CDR1 is WSHSY and CDR2 SAAADI. CDR3 length equals 14 residues. CDR3 protein: CASLGQTNTGELFF. The CDR3 DNA, read in part, is TGCGCCAGCCTTGGACAGACGAACACCGGGGAG.

The chain's CDR3 is CASSGGGPALHF. The CDR3 bases that were read are TGTGCCAGCAGTGGAGGCGGGCCGGCC. The chain carries TRBV2 and TRBJ1-6; D is undetermined. The read ends 3 residues early relative to the CDR3; the germline J gene fills the gap. This CDR3 comprises 12 residues. The germline gives CDR1 SNHLY, CDR2 FYNNEI.

As for this clone: The read terminates 3 residues ahead of where the CDR3 ends, so the germline J gene completes it. The chain joins TRBV4-1 to TRBJ2-3, with a tentative D call TRBD1 (5 bases). The germline gives CDR1 MGHRA, CDR2 YSYEKL. CDR3 length: 13 amino acids. The V end was cut by 1 base, the J end by 6 bases, with 8 bases between. CDR3 sequence: CASSQGTRDTQYF. The part of the CDR3 DNA that was read is TGCGCCAGCAGCCAAGGGACAAGGGATACG.

A note on this clone: From the germline J gene comes the end of the CDR3, since the read stops 3 residues before it. The gene calls are TRBV2 and TRBJ1-1; 9 bases are shared with TRBD1. V was clipped by 8 bases and J by 0 bases; unmatched bases: 7. The CDR3 is 15 amino acids. The germline gives CDR1 SNHLY, CDR2 FYNNEI. The CDR3 bases that were read are TGTGCCAGCTACATGGACAGGGGAATGAACACTGAA. It is translated as CASYMDRGMNTE. The entire CDR3 sequence reads CASYMDRGMNTEAFF.

A remark on this clone: The read terminates 3 residues before the CDR3 end, so the remaining end is supplied by the germline J gene. The rearrangement joins TRBV2 to TRBJ2-7; D is perhaps TRBD2 (5 bases). V was shortened by 6 bases and J by 2 bases, with 14 bases between the two germline ends. This CDR3 spans 14 amino acids. Germline-derived CDR1 and CDR2 are SNHLY and FYNNEI. The chain's CDR3 is CASSNKRSTYEQYF. Partial CDR3 DNA: TGTGCCAGCAGCAACAAGCGGAGCACCTACGAG.

On this clone itself: The missing CDR3 end, 3 residues past where the read stops, is filled in from the germline J gene. This chain uses TRBV7-2 with TRBJ1-2, with D perhaps matching TRBD1 (6 bases). Germline CDR1 reads SGHTA; CDR2 reads FQGNSA. V was clipped by 5 bases and J by 3 bases, with 16 bases between them. The CDR3 totals 15 residues. The CDR3 bases that were read are TGTGCCAGCAGCCCTCGTGGGGGGGCGTACTATGGC. This gives the protein CASSPRGGAYYG. The whole CDR3 protein reads CASSPRGGAYYGYTF.

On this clone: Read data end 3 residues before the CDR3 end; the end is taken from the germline J gene. This chain links TRBV7-9 with TRBJ2-1; 11 nucleotides match TRBD2. The V and J ends lost 2 bases and 8 bases, in that order; junction bases with no gene match: 5. The CDR3 has 15 residues. Germline V gene lookup returns CDR1 SEHNR and CDR2 FQNEAQ (reference sequence). The covered CDR3 bases are TGTGCCAGCAGCTTATCTCTAGCGGGGGGCTATGAG. This gives the protein CASSLSLAGGYE. The complete CDR3 protein is CASSLSLAGGYEQFF.

With regard to this clone: The read comes to an end 3 residues before the CDR3 does, leaving the germline J gene to fill in the end. This sequence joins TRBV20-1 and TRBJ2-2, with D perhaps being TRBD1 or TRBD2 (7 bases each). From germline, CDR1 is DFQATT and CDR2 SNEGSKA (reference sequence). The CDR3 runs 14 residues. The DNA read from the CDR3 is TGCAGTGCTGGAGGGGGCGGCGCGGGGGAAAAG. It yields the protein CSAGGGGAGEK. The whole CDR3 protein reads CSAGGGGAGEKLFF.

Comment on this clone: The read ends 3 residues shy of where the CDR3 ends; the end is completed using the germline J gene. The chain joins TRBV19 to TRBJ2-2; tentatively, D is TRBD1 (5 bases). CDR1 and CDR2 from the germline V gene are LNHDA and SQIVND (reference sequence). This CDR3 is 14 amino acids long. Trimming took 3 bases from V and 3 from J, leaving 8 bases between them. The CDR3 here is CASSILTDTGELFF. The covered CDR3 bases are TGTGCCAGTAGTATCTTGACAGACACCGGGGAG.

CDR3 residues: CASNPDAGGETQYF. The CDR3 DNA, read in part, is TGCGCCAGCAATCCCGACGCGGGCGGAGAGACC. The rearrangement links TRBV5-1 to TRBJ2-5, with D perhaps TRBD2 (5 bases). The read is 3 residues too short to cover the CDR3 end, so that end is filled in from the germline J gene. V was cut by 6 bases and J by 4 bases, with 16 bases left in between. Germline values: CDR1 SGHRS, CDR2 YFSETQ. This CDR3 has 14 amino acids.

Regarding this clone: With the read ending 3 residues before the CDR3 end, the germline J gene is used to fill in that end. The V call is TRBV19, the J call TRBJ1-5, with D unclear. The V end was cut by 2 bases, the J end by 3 bases, with 11 bases between. The CDR3 contains 15 residues. Germline CDR1 reads LNHDA; CDR2 reads SQIVND (reference sequence). This CDR3 reads CASSITSGVNQPQHF. The CDR3 bases that were read are TGTGCCAGTAGTATAACATCAGGAGTCAATCAGCCC.

Concerning this clone: The read terminates 3 residues before the CDR3 end, so the remaining end is supplied by the germline J gene. V gene TRBV5-1 combines with J gene TRBJ2-7; D not certain. Germline CDR1 and CDR2: SGHRS and YFSETQ. The CDR3 contains 14 residues. V lost 0 bases and J 0 bases, leaving 7 bases between the germline ends. CDR3 loop: CASSLADSSYEQYF. The sequenced part of the CDR3 DNA is TGCGCCAGCAGCTTGGCCGATAGCTCCTACGAG. Filled out from reference TRBV5-1 and TRBJ2-7, the complete variable domain reads KAGVTQTPRYLIKTRGQQVTLSCSPISGHRSVSWYQQTPGQGLQFLFEYFSETQRNKGNFPGRFSGRQFSNSRSEMNVSTLELGDSALYLCASSLADSSYEQYFGPGTRLTVT.

Concerning this clone itself: The CDR3 extends 3 residues past the end of the read, so its final part is completed from the germline J gene. This chain uses TRBV5-1 with TRBJ2-7; TRBD1 matches 7 bases. With V trimmed by 7 bases and J by 6 bases, 16 bases remained unmatched. Germline V gene sequence: CDR1 SGHRS, CDR2 YFSETQ. CDR3 length: 15 amino acids. The CDR3 loop reads CASFTGVIGSGEQYF. The CDR3 bases that were read are TGCGCCAGCTTTACAGGGGTAATAGGATCTGGCGAG. Based on the CDR3 plus reference TRBV5-1 and TRBJ2-7, the full variable domain is KAGVTQTPRYLIKTRGQQVTLSCSPISGHRSVSWYQQTPGQGLQFLFEYFSETQRNKGNFPGRFSGRQFSNSRSEMNVSTLELGDSALYLCASFTGVIGSGEQYFGPGTRLTVT.